This TCR beta chain was captured in a study of CD4 T cells in relation to SARS-CoV-2 and coronaviruses. Sequenced by immunoSEQ multiplex PCR; TCRdb stores in-frame clones only, minus some. The sample holds 30,000 to 45,000 clones, approximately 80% seen once. Concerning this clone: Its antigen is still unknown.

Naive and memory CD4+ T cells came from enriched cryopreserved PBMCs. Naive or memory CD4+ cells were cultured 1:1 with T cell-depleted PBMCs plus CEF. V was pared by 3 bases and J by 8 bases, with 10 bases between. CDR3 length equals 12 residues. Germline V gene sequence: CDR1 DFQATT, CDR2 SNEGSKA (reference sequence). General study findings and limits: About 65% of donors had memory CD4+ clonotypes crossrecognizing SARS-CoV-2 and common cold coronavirus spike.

Sequenced: memory CD4+ T cells from PBMCs, cultured in vitro. The TCR originated in an adult with COVID-19. J is TRBJ1-4 and V is TRBV20-1; D is undetermined. The CDR3 loop reads CSASRKGEKLFF. The CDR3 DNA reads TGCAGTGCTAGTAGGAAAGGAGAAAAACTGTTTTTT.